These T cell receptor beta chains were read from a single sample in a study of T cell repertoires in cytomegalovirus infection. Antigens for these TCRs are unknown. One entry per CDR3 protein, called by TCRdb with MiXCR from the reads. The sample carries fewer than 850,000 distinct CDR3 sequences, just under 30% recorded once. Sample: cultured CD8+ T cells from PBMCs, taken from culture after CMV antigen stimulation. These receptors were obtained from a human donor in good health (CMV status not recorded). Some clones in this sample may be carry-over from other donors' samples. The CDR3 runs from the conserved cysteine through the conserved F or W. D genes are given only for firm matches. Expanded clones are given a class, and other clones once, few, many or no size at all.

j_call | d_call | clone_size | v_call | cdr3_aa | cdr3_nt
TRBJ1-4 | . | few | TRBV10-2 | CASTSGTSWGEKLFF | TGCGCCAGCACCAGCGGGACCTCCTGGGGTGAAAAACTGTTTTTT
TRBJ2-1 | TRBD2 | . | TRBV27 | CASSPGTSASNEQFF | TGTGCCAGCAGTCCTGGGACTAGCGCCTCGAATGAGCAGTTCTTC
TRBJ1-2 | . | . | TRBV19 | CASSEGPYYGYTF | TGTGCCAGTAGTGAAGGACCGTACTATGGCTACACCTTC
TRBJ2-7 | TRBD1 | many | TRBV10-2 | CASTVGWDRSHEQYF | TGCGCCAGTACCGTGGGATGGGACAGGTCCCACGAGCAGTACTTC
TRBJ2-5 | TRBD1 | . | TRBV6-2/TRBV6-3 | CASSNRGNRETQYF | TGTGCCAGCAGTAACAGGGGGAATCGAGAGACCCAGTACTTC
TRBJ2-5 | TRBD2 | many | TRBV7-9 | CASSTGTSGNRFQETQYF | TGTGCCAGCAGCACGGGGACTAGCGGGAACCGATTCCAAGAGACCCAGTACTTC
TRBJ1-1 | . | . | TRBV27 | CASSLLGLGPEAFF | TGTGCCAGCAGTTTATTGGGGTTGGGTCCTGAAGCTTTCTTT
TRBJ1-5 | . | . | TRBV19 | CASSPDRDGQPQHF | TGTGCCAGTAGTCCCGACCGGGATGGGCAGCCCCAGCATTTT
TRBJ1-1 | TRBD1 | . | TRBV27 | CASSQTGQGMNTEAFF | TGTGCCAGCAGCCAAACGGGACAGGGGATGAACACTGAAGCTTTCTTT
TRBJ1-2 | . | few | TRBV5-1 | CASSLEGDLNHGYTF | TGCGCCAGCAGCTTGGAGGGGGATTTGAACCATGGCTACACCTTC
TRBJ1-2 | . | . | TRBV25-1 | CASSDPHGYTF | TGTGCCAGCAGTGATCCTCATGGCTACACCTTC
TRBJ2-3 | TRBD2 | . | TRBV12-3/TRBV12-4 | CASTPTPGLAGGPMPDTQYF | TGTGCCAGCACCCCTACCCCGGGACTAGCGGGGGGGCCAATGCCAGATACGCAGTATTTT
TRBJ1-2 | . | once | TRBV12-3/TRBV12-4 | CASSLHGVGGYTF | TGTGCCAGCAGTTTACATGGGGTTGGTGGCTACACCTTC
TRBJ2-1 | . | many | TRBV7-2 | CASSGDVYSYNEQFF | TGTGCCAGCAGCGGTGACGTTTACTCCTACAATGAGCAGTTCTTC
TRBJ1-1 | . | . | TRBV7-9 | CASSLGVVGGTEAFF | TGTGCCAGCAGCTTAGGGGTGGTGGGGGGCACTGAAGCTTTCTTT
TRBJ2-1 | . | . | TRBV27 | CASKVGVDSYNEQFF | TGTGCCAGCAAGGTCGGGGTCGACTCCTACAATGAGCAGTTCTTC
TRBJ2-5 | . | few | TRBV18 | CASSPRTRNQETQYF | TGTGCCAGCTCGCCGAGGACACGGAACCAAGAGACCCAGTACTTC
TRBJ2-5 | . | . | TRBV15 | CATSRDRGGQETQYF | TGTGCCACCAGCAGAGATCGAGGGGGACAAGAGACCCAGTACTTC
TRBJ1-3 | . | . | TRBV13 | CASSFMTEGYGNTIYF | TGTGCCAGCAGCTTCATGACAGAAGGTTATGGAAACACCATATATTTT
TRBJ2-3 | . | few | TRBV5-1 | CASSHGGPPRTDTQYF | TGCGCCAGCAGCCACGGGGGGCCCCCCCGCACAGATACGCAGTATTTT
TRBJ2-1 | . | . | TRBV10-3 | CAISEPSSYNEQFF | TGTGCCATCAGTGAACCTAGCTCCTACAATGAGCAGTTCTTC
TRBJ2-1 | TRBD1 | few | TRBV13 | CASSLAAGTAYNEQFF | TGTGCCAGCAGCCTAGCCGCCGGGACAGCCTACAATGAGCAGTTCTTC
TRBJ1-2 | TRBD1 | many | TRBV7-2 | CASSSKPSGQRYGYTF | TGTGCCAGCAGCTCCAAACCCTCGGGACAGCGTTATGGCTACACCTTC
TRBJ2-2 | TRBD1 | . | TRBV11-2 | CASSPRGGTGGVTGELFF | TGTGCCAGCAGCCCTCGGGGAGGGACAGGGGGCGTTACCGGGGAGCTGTTTTTT
TRBJ2-1 | TRBD2 | once | TRBV4-1 | CASSHPGTSGANEQFF | TGCGCCAGCAGCCACCCAGGGACTAGCGGGGCAAATGAGCAGTTCTTC
TRBJ2-5 | TRBD2 | many | TRBV7-6 | CASSERAGGRETQYF | TGTGCCAGCAGCGAAAGGGCGGGGGGCCGGGAGACCCAGTACTTC
TRBJ1-1 | . | many | TRBV5-6 | CASSPGVGYNTEAFF | TGTGCCAGCAGCCCGGGGGTTGGATACAACACTGAAGCTTTCTTT
TRBJ1-1 | . | many | TRBV7-7 | CASSSQDGEAFF | TGTGCTAGCAGCTCCCAGGACGGTGAAGCTTTCTTT
TRBJ2-1 | . | few | TRBV6-1 | CASPEGTAKEDSYNEQFF | TGTGCCAGCCCTGAGGGAACAGCAAAGGAAGACTCCTACAATGAGCAGTTCTTC
TRBJ2-6 | . | many | TRBV7-6 | CASSLGVSGANVLTF | TGTGCCAGCAGCTTAGGAGTCTCTGGGGCCAACGTCCTGACTTTC
TRBJ1-2 | . | many | TRBV4-3 | CASSHFATENYGYTF | TGCGCCAGCAGCCATTTTGCTACAGAAAACTATGGCTACACCTTC
TRBJ1-1 | . | . | TRBV2 | CASTATGFTEAFF | TGTGCCAGCACCGCCACGGGTTTCACTGAAGCTTTCTTT
TRBJ2-3 | TRBD1 | . | TRBV4-3 | CASSQDRGQAQWDTQYF | TGCGCCAGCAGCCAAGATCGGGGACAGGCCCAATGGGATACGCAGTATTTT
TRBJ1-2 | . | . | TRBV7-9 | CASSLSGHPAKYGYTF | TGTGCCAGCAGCTTGAGTGGACACCCGGCAAAGTATGGCTACACCTTC
TRBJ1-2 | TRBD1 | . | TRBV7-3 | CASSLSLGRGMDYGYTF | TGTGCCAGCAGCTTAAGTCTGGGCAGGGGGATGGACTATGGCTACACCTTC
TRBJ2-1 | TRBD2 | many | TRBV7-8 | CASSSGTSVEQFF | TGTGCCAGCAGCTCGGGGACTAGCGTTGAGCAGTTCTTC
TRBJ1-1 | TRBD1 | few | TRBV7-8 | CASSLNRGVGDWDTEAFF | TGTGCCAGCAGCTTAAACAGGGGAGTCGGTGATTGGGACACTGAAGCTTTCTTT
TRBJ1-4 | . | . | TRBV7-6 | CASSLVRGENEKLFF | TGTGCCAGCAGCTTAGTGCGGGGGGAGAATGAAAAACTGTTTTTT
TRBJ2-7 | . | . | TRBV10-2 | CASSDSEAPIPYEQYF | TGCGCCAGCAGTGACTCGGAGGCACCTATCCCCTACGAGCAGTACTTC
TRBJ1-3 | TRBD1 | . | TRBV28 | CASGTGWTTIYF | TGTGCCAGCGGGACAGGCTGGACGACCATATATTTT
TRBJ1-2 | . | . | TRBV29-1 | CSAATDSNYGYTF | TGCAGCGCAGCGACAGATTCTAACTATGGCTACACCTTC
TRBJ2-6 | . | few | TRBV4-1 | CASSQVGANVLTF | TGCGCCAGCAGCCAAGTTGGGGCCAACGTCCTGACTTTC
TRBJ1-1 | . | . | TRBV20-1 | CSAREGLTEAFF | TGCAGTGCAAGAGAGGGGCTCACTGAAGCTTTCTTT
TRBJ2-3 | TRBD2 | . | TRBV6-5 | CASSYRGLAGDPSTDTQYF | TGTGCCAGCAGTTACAGGGGACTAGCGGGGGACCCAAGCACAGATACGCAGTATTTT
TRBJ1-1 | . | . | TRBV27 | CASSLGGLVAEAFF | TGTGCCAGCAGCCTAGGGGGGCTAGTGGCTGAAGCTTTCTTT
TRBJ1-2 | . | . | TRBV19 | CASSIDLGRDENYGYTF | TGTGCCAGTAGTATAGATCTCGGCAGGGACGAAAACTATGGCTACACCTTC
TRBJ2-1 | . | . | TRBV5-6 | CASTSRVGVNEQFF | TGTGCCAGCACCTCGAGGGTGGGAGTAAATGAGCAGTTCTTC
TRBJ2-3 | TRBD1 | . | TRBV10-3 | CAIRTGPRTDTQYF | TGTGCCATCAGGACAGGGCCCCGCACAGATACGCAGTATTTT
TRBJ1-1 | . | few | TRBV6-2/TRBV6-3 | CASSYVGAEAFF | TGTGCCAGCAGTTACGTTGGTGCTGAAGCTTTCTTT
TRBJ2-2 | . | medium-sized | TRBV11-1 | CASSLSLPGGTGELFF | TGTGCCAGCAGCCTTTCTCTCCCCGGTGGCACCGGGGAGCTGTTTTTT
TRBJ2-2 | TRBD1 | many | TRBV7-8 | CASSNRDRDTGELFF | TGTGCCAGCAGCAACCGGGACAGGGACACCGGGGAGCTGTTTTTT
TRBJ2-3 | . | . | TRBV29-1 | CSVEVLSGLETPGDTQYF | TGCAGCGTTGAAGTTCTCTCAGGGCTAGAAACTCCGGGAGATACGCAGTATTTT
TRBJ1-5 | TRBD1 | . | TRBV7-6 | CASSTGTGSQPQHF | TGTGCCAGCAGCACCGGGACAGGGAGTCAGCCCCAGCATTTT
TRBJ1-5 | TRBD1 | few | TRBV6-5 | CASSWTGEGNQPQHF | TGTGCCAGCAGTTGGACAGGGGAAGGCAATCAGCCCCAGCATTTT
TRBJ2-7 | TRBD1 | many | TRBV7-9 | CASSWDRGNEQYF | TGTGCCAGCAGCTGGGACAGGGGGAACGAGCAGTACTTC
TRBJ1-1 | . | many | TRBV7-2 | CASRGGYTEAFF | TGTGCCAGCAGGGGAGGCTACACTGAAGCTTTCTTT
TRBJ1-1 | . | . | TRBV7-4 | CASHNVPHQANTEAFF | TGTGCCAGCCATAACGTTCCCCACCAGGCGAACACTGAAGCTTTCTTT
TRBJ2-7 | TRBD1 | . | TRBV6-8 | CASSYRLGQGALSSYEQYF | TGTGCCAGCAGTTATCGTTTGGGGCAGGGGGCCCTTAGCTCCTACGAGCAGTACTTC
TRBJ1-2 | . | . | TRBV19 | CASRFSVGYTF | TGTGCCAGCCGGTTTAGCGTAGGCTACACCTTC
TRBJ1-1 | . | . | TRBV4-1 | CASSQDPTSMNTEAFF | TGCGCCAGCAGCCAAGATCCGACATCAATGAACACTGAAGCTTTCTTT